The clone carrying this TCR beta chain was counted a few times. Its cognate antigen is unknown. This entry comes from a study of CD8 T cells in ankylosing spondylitis. Each CDR3 protein is one row after TCRdb ran MiXCR on the 5' RACE reads. The sample records under 850,000 distinct CDR3 sequences, under 20% being singletons. Study results and caveats: Reports say disease-linked clones showed up significantly more in matched ankylosing spondylitis synovial fluid. Characteristic of ankylosing spondylitis blood, it appeared, was a TCR beta motif comprising several highly homologous variants.

The TCR was taken from a male donor with ankylosing spondylitis. Sequencing was carried out using blood, either unsorted or a sorted T cell fraction (not recorded which).

The CDR3 DNA sequence: TGTGCCAGCAGTGTGGGACTTTACTACGAGCAGTACTTC. Translated, it gives CASSVGLYYEQYF. This sequence joins TRBV2 and TRBJ2-7, with a possible D match to TRBD2 (6 bases). The V gene's germline CDR1 is SNHLY and CDR2 FYNNEI. Trimming pared 4 bases from V and 3 bases from J, leaving 10 bases between. This CDR3 spans 13 amino acids. Variable domain in full (rest from reference TRBV2 and TRBJ2-7): EPEVTQTPSHQVTQMGQEVILRCVPISNHLYFYWYRQILGQKVEFLVSFYNNEISEKSEIFDDQFSVERPDGSNFTLKIRSTKLEDSAMYFCASSVGLYYEQYFGPGTRLTVT.